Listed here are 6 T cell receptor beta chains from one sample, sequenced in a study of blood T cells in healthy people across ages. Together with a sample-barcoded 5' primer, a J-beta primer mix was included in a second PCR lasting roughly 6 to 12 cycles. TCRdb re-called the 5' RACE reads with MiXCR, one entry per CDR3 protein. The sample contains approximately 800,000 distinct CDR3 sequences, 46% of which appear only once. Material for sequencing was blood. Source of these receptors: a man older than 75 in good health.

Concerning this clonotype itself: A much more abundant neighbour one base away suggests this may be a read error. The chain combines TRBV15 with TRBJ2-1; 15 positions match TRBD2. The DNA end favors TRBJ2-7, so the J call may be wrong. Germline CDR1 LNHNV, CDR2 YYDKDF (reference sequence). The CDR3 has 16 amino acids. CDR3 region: CATSPGLAGGRDEQYF. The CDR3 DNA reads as TGTGCCACCAGCCCGGGACTAGCGGGAGGCAGGGACGAGCAGTACTTC.

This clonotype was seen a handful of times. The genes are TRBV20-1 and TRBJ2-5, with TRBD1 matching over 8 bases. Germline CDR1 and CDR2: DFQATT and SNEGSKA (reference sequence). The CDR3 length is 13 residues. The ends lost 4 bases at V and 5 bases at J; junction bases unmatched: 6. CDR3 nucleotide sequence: TGCAGTGCTACGACAGGGGCCGGGGAGACCCAGTACTTC. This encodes CSATTGAGETQYF.

CDR3 in amino acids: CASSYGQGHQETQYF. CDR3 in DNA: TGTGCCAGCAGCTATGGACAGGGACACCAAGAGACCCAGTACTTC. The chain couples TRBV2 to TRBJ2-5; 8 bases fit TRBD1. Germline V gives CDR1 SNHLY, CDR2 FYNNEI. The CDR3 spans 15 residues. V lost 6 bases to trimming and J lost 0 bases; unmatched junction nucleotides: 6.

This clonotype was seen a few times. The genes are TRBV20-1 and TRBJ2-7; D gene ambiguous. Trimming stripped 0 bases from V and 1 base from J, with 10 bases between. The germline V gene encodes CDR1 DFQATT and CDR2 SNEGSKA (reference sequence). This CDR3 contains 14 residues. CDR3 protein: CSARDSRSSYEQYF. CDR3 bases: TGCAGTGCTAGAGATAGTCGCAGTTCCTACGAGCAGTACTTC.

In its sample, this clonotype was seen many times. CDR3 residues: CSASQGAGANVLTF. CDR3 coding DNA: TGCAGTGCTTCACAGGGGGCTGGGGCCAACGTCCTGACTTTC. The V and J genes are TRBV20-1 and TRBJ2-6, with 8 nucleotides matching TRBD1. With 5 bases clipped from V and 2 bases from J, the junction kept 2 bases outside the gene matches. This CDR3 has 14 amino acids. Germline V gives CDR1 DFQATT, CDR2 SNEGSKA (reference sequence).

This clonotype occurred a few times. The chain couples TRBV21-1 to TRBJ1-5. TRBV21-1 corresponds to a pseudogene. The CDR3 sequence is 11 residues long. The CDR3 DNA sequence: TGTGCCAGCATCAAACATCAGCCCCAGCATTTT. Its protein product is CASIKHQPQHF.